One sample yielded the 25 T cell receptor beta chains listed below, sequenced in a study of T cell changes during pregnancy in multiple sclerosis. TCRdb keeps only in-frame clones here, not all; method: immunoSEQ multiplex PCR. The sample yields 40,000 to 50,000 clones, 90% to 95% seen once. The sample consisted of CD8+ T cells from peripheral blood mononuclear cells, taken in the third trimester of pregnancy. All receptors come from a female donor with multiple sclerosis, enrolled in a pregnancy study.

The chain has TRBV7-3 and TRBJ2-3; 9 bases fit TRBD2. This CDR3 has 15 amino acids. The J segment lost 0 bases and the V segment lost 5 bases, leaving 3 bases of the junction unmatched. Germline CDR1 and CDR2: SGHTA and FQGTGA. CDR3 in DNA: TGTGCCAGCAGCCTAGCGGGATCTAGCACAGATACGCAGTATTTT. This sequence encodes CASSLAGSSTDTQYF.

CDR3 sequence (DNA): TGTGCCAGCATGGGGCTAAGCTCCTACGAGCAGTACTTC. It codes for CASMGLSSYEQYF. This chain connects TRBV6-1 to TRBJ2-7, with D possibly matching TRBD1 (5 bases). CDR1 and CDR2 from the germline V gene are MNHNS and SASEGT. V lost 7 bases, J lost 0 bases, and 10 bases lay in between. The CDR3 has 13 residues.

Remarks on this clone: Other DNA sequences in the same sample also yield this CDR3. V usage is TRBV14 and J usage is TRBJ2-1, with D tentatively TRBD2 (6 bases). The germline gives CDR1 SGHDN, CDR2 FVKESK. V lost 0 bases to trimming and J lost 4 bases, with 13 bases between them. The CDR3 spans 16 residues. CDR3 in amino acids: CASSQETGDSYNEQFF. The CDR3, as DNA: TGTGCCAGCAGCCAAGAAACGGGGGACTCTTACAATGAGCAGTTCTTC.

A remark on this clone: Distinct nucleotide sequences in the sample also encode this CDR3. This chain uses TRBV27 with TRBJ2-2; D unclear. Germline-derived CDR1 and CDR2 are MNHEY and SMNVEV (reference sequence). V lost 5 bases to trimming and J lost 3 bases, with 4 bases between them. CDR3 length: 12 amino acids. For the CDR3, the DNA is TGTGCCAGCAGTCCATACACCGGGGAGCTGTTTTTT. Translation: CASSPYTGELFF.

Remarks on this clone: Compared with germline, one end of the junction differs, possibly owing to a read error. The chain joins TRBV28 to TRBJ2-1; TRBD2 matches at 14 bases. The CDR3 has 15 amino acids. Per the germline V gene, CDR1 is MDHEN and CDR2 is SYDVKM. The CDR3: CASRYPGLAGEVRVF. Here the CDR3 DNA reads TGTGCCAGCAGGTATCCGGGACTAGCGGGAGAGGTTAGGGTCTTC.

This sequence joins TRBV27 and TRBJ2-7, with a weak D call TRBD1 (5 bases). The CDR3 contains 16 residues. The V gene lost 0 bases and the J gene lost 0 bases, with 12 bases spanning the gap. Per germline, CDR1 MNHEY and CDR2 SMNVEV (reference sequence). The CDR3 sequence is CASSLSWQGSSYEQYF. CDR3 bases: TGTGCCAGCAGTTTATCGTGGCAGGGCTCCTCCTACGAGCAGTACTTC.

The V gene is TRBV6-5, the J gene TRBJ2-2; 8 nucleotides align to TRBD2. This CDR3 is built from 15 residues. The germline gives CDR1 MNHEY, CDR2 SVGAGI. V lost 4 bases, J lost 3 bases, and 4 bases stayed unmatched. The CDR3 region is CASSSGGPDTGELFF. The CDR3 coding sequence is TGTGCCAGCAGTTCGGGGGGGCCGGACACCGGGGAGCTGTTTTTT.

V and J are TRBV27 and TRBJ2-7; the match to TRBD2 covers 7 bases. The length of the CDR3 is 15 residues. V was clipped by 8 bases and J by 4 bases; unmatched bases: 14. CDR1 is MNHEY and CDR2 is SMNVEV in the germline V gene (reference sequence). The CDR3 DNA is TGTGCCAGCGGGGGGGTCCCAGGACCCTTGTACGAGCAGTACTTC. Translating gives CASGGVPGPLYEQYF.

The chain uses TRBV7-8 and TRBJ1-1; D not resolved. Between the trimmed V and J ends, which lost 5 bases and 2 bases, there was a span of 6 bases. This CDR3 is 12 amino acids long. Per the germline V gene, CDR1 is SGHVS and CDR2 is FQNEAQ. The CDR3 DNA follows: TGTGCCAGCAGCCGGTTAAACACTGAAGCTTTCTTT. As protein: CASSRLNTEAFF.

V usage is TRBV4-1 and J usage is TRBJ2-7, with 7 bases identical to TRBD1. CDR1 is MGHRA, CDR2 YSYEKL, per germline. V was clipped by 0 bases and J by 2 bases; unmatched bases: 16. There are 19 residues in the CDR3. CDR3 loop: CASSQEWDSILTTTYEQYF. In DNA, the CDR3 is TGCGCCAGCAGCCAAGAATGGGACAGTATCCTCACGACGACCTACGAGCAGTACTTC.

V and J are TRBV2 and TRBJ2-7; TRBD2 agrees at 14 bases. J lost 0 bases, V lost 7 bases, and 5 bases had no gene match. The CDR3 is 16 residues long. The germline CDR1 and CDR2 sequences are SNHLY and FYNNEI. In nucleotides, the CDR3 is TGTGCCAGCATGGGGACTAGCGGGAGCGTCTCCTACGAGCAGTACTTC. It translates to CASMGTSGSVSYEQYF.

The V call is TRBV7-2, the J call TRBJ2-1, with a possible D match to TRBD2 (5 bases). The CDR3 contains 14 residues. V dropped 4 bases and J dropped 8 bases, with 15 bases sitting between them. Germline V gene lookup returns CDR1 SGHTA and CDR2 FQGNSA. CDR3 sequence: CASSWTSIGDEQFF. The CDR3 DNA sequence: TGTGCCAGCAGCTGGACTTCAATTGGCGATGAGCAGTTCTTC.

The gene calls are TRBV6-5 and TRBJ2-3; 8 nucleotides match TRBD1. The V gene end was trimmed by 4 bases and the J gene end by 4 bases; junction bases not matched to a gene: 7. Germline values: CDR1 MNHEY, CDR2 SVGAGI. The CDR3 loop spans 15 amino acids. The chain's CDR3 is CASSFGQGGADTQYF. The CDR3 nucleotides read TGTGCCAGCAGTTTCGGACAGGGTGGGGCAGATACGCAGTATTTT.

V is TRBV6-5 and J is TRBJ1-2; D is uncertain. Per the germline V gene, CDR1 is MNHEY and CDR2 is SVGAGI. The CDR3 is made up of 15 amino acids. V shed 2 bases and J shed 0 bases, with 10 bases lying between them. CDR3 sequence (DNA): TGTGCCAGCAGTTACGACCCGCGGGCTAACTATGGCTACACCTTC. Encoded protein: CASSYDPRANYGYTF.

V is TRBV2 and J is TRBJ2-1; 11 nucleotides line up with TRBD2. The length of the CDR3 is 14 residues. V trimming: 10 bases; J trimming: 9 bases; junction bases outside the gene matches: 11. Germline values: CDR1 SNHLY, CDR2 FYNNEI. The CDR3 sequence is CATGGLAGGIEQFF. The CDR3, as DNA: TGTGCCACCGGGGGGCTAGCGGGAGGCATTGAGCAGTTCTTC.

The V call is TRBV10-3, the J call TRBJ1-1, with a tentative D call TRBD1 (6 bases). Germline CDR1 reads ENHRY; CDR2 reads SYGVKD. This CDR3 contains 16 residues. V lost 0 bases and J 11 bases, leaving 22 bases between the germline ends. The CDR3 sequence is CAISESHSSPGHKAFF. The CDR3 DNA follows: TGTGCCATCAGTGAGTCGCATTCAAGCCCGGGACATAAGGCTTTCTTT.

In DNA, the CDR3 is TGTGCCAGCAGCTCCTTCGCTACCACCGGGGAGCTGTTTTTT. Its translation: CASSSFATTGELFF. The chain recombines TRBV7-9 with TRBJ2-2; no definite D call. The CDR3 runs to 14 residues. The germline V gene has CDR1 SEHNR and CDR2 FQNEAQ (reference sequence). Trimming removed 4 bases from V and 4 bases from J, with 10 bases in between.

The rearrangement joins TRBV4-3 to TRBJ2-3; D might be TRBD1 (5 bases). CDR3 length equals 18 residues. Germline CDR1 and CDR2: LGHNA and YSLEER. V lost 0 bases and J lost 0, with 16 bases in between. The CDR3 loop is CASSQEALQVPSTDTQYF. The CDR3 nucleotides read TGCGCCAGCAGCCAAGAGGCCCTACAGGTACCTAGCACAGATACGCAGTATTTT.

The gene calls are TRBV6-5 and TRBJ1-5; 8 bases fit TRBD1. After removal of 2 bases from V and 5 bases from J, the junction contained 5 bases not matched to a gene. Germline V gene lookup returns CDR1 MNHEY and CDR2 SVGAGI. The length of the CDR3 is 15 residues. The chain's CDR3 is CASSYQGAAYQPQHF. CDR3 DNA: TGTGCCAGCAGTTACCAGGGGGCCGCATATCAGCCCCAGCATTTT.

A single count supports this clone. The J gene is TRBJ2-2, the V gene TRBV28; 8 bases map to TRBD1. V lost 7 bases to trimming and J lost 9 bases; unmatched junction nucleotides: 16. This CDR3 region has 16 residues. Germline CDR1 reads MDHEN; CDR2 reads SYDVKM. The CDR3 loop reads CASKQTDRESFRELFF. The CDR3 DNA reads TGTGCCAGCAAACAAACGGACAGGGAGAGTTTCCGGGAGCTGTTTTTT.

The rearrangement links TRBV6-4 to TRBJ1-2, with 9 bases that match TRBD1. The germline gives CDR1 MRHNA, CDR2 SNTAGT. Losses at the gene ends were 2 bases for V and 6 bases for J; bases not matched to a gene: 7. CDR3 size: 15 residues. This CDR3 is CASSDGTGRVDGYTF. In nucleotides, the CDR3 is TGTGCCAGCAGTGACGGGACAGGGAGGGTCGATGGCTACACCTTC.

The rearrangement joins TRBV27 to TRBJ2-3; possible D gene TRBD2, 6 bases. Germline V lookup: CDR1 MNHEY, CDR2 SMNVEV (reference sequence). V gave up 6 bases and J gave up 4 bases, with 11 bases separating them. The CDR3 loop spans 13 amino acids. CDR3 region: CASRIAGSDTQYF. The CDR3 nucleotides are TGTGCCAGCAGAATCGCGGGGTCAGATACGCAGTATTTT.

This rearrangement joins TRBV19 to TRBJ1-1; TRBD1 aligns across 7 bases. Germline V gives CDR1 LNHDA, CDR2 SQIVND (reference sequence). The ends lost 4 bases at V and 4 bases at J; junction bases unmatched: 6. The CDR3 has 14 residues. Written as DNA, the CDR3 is TGTGCCAGTAGTACAAGACAGGGACCCACTGAAGCTTTCTTT. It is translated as CASSTRQGPTEAFF.

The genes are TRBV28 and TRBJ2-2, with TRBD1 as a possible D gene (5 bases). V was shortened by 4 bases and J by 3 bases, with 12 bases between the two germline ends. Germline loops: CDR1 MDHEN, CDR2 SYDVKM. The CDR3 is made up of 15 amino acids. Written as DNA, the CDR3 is TGTGCCAGCAGTTATCACCAGGGATACACCGGGGAGCTGTTTTTT. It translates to CASSYHQGYTGELFF.

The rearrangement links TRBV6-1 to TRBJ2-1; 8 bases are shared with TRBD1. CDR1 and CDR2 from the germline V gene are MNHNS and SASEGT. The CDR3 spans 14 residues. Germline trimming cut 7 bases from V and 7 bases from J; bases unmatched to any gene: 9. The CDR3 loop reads CASNGQGEANEQFF. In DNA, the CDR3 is TGTGCCAGCAATGGACAGGGCGAGGCGAATGAGCAGTTCTTC.